This TCR beta chain was identified in a study of cytomegalovirus exposure and HLA in healthy donors. General observations from the study: It was reported that TCR beta sequences correctly inferred the HLA-A and HLA-B alleles for most subjects. A classifier reportedly called cytomegalovirus status with high sensitivity and specificity. A missense variant in DCLRE1C was later tied to TCR beta V- and J-gene trimming.

About this clone: Its target is not known.

Despite likely unrecorded immune exposures, the donors were nominally healthy at the time of sampling. Per germline, CDR1 SGHTA and CDR2 FQGNSA. This CDR3 contains 17 residues. This PCR relied on a set of 60 Vbeta primers and 13 Jbeta primers. Sequenced by immunoSEQ multiplex PCR; TCRdb stores in-frame clones only, minus some. The sample lists 150,000 to 200,000 clones, 77% occurring once. V is TRBV7-2 and J is TRBJ2-7; 13 nucleotides align to TRBD2. The sequence was obtained from a woman aged 35 to 49 in good health and CMV-seropositive. Sequencing input: PBMCs. For the CDR3, the DNA is TGTGCTAGCGCGAGACTAGCGGGAGGCACCGTTACCTACGAGCAGTACTTC. Translation gives CASARLAGGTVTYEQYF. Based on the CDR3 plus reference TRBV7-2 and TRBJ2-7, the full variable domain is GAGVSQSPSNKVTEKGKDVELRCDPISGHTALYWYRQSLGQGLEFLIYFQGNSAPDKSGLPSDRFSAERTGGSVSTLTIQRTQQEDSAVYLCASARLAGGTVTYEQYFGPGTRLTVT.